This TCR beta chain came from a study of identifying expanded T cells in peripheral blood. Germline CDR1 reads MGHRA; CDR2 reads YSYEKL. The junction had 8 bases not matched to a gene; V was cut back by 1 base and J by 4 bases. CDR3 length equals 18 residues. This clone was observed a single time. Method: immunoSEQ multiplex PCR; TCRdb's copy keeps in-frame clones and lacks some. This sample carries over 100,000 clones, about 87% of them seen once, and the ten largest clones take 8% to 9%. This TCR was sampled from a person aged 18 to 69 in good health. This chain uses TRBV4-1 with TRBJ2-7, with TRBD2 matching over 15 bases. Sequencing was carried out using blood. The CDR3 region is CASSQAAGTSGRRYEQYF. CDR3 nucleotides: TGCGCCAGCAGCCAAGCGGCCGGGACTAGCGGGAGGAGGTACGAGCAGTACTTC.